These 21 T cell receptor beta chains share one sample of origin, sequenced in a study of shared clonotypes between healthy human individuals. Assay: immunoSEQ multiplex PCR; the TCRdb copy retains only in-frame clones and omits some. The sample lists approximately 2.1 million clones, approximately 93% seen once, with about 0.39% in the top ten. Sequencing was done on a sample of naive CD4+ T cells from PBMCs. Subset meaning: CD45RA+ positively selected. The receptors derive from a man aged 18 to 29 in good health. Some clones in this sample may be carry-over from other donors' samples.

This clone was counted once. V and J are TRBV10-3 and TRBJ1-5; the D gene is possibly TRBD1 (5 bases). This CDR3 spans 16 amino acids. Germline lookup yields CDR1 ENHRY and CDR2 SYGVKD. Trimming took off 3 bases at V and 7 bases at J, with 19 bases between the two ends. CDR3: CAISEVPAGPGQPQHF. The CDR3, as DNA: TGTGCCATCAGTGAAGTGCCGGCAGGGCCCGGACAGCCCCAGCATTTT.

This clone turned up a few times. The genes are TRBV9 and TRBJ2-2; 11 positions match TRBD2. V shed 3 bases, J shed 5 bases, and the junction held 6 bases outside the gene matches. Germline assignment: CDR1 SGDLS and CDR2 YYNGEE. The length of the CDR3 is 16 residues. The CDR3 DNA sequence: TGTGCCAGCAGCGGGCAACTAGCGGGAGTAACCGGGGAGCTGTTTTTT. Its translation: CASSGQLAGVTGELFF.

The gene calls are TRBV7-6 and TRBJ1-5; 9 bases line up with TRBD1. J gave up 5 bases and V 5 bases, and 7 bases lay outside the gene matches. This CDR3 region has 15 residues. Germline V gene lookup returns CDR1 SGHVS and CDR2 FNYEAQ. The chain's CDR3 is CASSPGQGGDQPQHF. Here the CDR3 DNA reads TGTGCCAGCAGCCCGGGACAGGGTGGAGATCAGCCCCAGCATTTT.

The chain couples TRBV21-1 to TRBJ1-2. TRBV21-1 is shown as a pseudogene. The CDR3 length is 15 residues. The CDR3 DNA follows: TGTGCCAGCAGCGCACCAGGGGAGGCTCGGTATGGCTACACCTTC. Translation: CASSAPGEARYGYTF.

CDR3 region: CASSVGGLAGSQETQYF. CDR3 nucleotides: TGTGCCAGCAGCGTAGGGGGACTAGCGGGGAGCCAAGAGACCCAGTACTTC. The gene calls are TRBV9 and TRBJ2-5, with 13 bases fitting TRBD2. V shed 0 bases, J shed 1 base, and the junction held 3 bases outside the gene matches. The germline gives CDR1 SGDLS, CDR2 YYNGEE. This CDR3 is 17 amino acids long.

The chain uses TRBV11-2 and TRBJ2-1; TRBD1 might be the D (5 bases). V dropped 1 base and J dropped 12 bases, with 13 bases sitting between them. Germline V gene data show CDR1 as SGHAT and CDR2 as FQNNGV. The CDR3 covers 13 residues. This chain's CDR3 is CASSLVTGRAQFF. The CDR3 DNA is TGTGCCAGCAGCTTAGTTACAGGCAGGGCGCAGTTCTTC.

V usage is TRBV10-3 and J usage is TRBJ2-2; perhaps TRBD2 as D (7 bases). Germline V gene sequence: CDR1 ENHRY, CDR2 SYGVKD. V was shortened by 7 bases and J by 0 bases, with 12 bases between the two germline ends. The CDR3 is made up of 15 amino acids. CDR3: CAIMNGGPNTGELFF. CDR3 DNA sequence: TGTGCCATCATGAACGGGGGGCCGAACACCGGGGAGCTGTTTTTT.

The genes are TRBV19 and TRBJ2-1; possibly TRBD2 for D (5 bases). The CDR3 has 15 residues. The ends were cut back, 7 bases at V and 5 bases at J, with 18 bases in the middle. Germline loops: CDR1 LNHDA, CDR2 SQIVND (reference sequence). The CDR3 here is CASNALEAPNNEQFF. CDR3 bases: TGTGCCAGTAATGCACTAGAAGCCCCCAACAATGAGCAGTTCTTC.

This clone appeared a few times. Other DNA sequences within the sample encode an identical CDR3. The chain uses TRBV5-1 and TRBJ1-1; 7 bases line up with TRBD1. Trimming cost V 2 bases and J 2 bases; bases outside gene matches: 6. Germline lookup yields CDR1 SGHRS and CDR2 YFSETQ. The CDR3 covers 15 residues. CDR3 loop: CASSFPGTANTEAFF. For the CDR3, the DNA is TGCGCCAGCAGCTTTCCCGGGACAGCTAACACTGAAGCTTTCTTT.

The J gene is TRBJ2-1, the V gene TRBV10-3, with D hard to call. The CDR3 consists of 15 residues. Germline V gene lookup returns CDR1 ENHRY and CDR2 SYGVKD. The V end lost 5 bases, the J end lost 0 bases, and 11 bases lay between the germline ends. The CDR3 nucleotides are TGTGCCATCAGTTATACTGGAAGCTCCTACAATGAGCAGTTCTTC. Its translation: CAISYTGSSYNEQFF.

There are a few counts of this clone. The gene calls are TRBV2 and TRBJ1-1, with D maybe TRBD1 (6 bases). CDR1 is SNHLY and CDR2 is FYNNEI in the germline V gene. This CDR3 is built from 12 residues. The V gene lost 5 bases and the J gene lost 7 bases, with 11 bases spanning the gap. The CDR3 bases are TGTGCCAGCAGTCTGGACAGCTATGAAGCTTTCTTT. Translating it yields CASSLDSYEAFF.

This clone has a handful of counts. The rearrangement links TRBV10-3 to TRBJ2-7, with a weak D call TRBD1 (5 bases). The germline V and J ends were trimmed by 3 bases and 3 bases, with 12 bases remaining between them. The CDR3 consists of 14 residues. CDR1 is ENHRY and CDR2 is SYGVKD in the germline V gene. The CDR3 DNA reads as TGTGCCATCAGTGATCCTGACAGACACTACGAGCAGTACTTC. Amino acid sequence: CAISDPDRHYEQYF.

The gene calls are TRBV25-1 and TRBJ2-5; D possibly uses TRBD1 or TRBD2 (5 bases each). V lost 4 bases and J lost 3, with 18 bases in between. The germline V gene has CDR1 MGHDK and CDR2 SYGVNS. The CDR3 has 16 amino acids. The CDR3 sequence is CASSVHGEGTKETQYF. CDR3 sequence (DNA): TGTGCCAGCAGTGTTCACGGTGAGGGGACCAAAGAGACCCAGTACTTC.

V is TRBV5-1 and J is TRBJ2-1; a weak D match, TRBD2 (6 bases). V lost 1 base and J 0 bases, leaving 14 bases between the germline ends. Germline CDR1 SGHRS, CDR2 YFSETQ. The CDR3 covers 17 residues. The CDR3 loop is CASSLNRGTGSYNEQFF. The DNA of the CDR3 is TGCGCCAGCAGCTTGAACCGCGGGACCGGCTCCTACAATGAGCAGTTCTTC.

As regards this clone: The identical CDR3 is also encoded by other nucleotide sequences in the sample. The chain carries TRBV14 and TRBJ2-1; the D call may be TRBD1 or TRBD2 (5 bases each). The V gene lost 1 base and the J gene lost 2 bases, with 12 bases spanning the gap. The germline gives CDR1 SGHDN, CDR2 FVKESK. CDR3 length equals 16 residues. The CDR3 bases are TGTGCCAGCAGCCAAGGGCCGGGACGGGCCTACAATGAGCAGTTCTTC. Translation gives CASSQGPGRAYNEQFF.

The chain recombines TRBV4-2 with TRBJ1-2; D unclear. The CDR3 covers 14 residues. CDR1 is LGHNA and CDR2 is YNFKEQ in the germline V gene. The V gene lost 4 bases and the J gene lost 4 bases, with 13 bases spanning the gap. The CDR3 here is CASSPRDPSYGYTF. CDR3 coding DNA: TGTGCCAGCAGCCCGAGGGATCCCTCCTATGGCTACACCTTC.

The CDR3 coding sequence is TGTGCCAGCAGGCCCGGGGACAGGGCAGCCAAAAACATTCAGTACTTC. Translating gives CASRPGDRAAKNIQYF. The rearrangement joins TRBV27 to TRBJ2-4; 9 bases map to TRBD1. CDR3 length equals 16 residues. With V trimmed by 6 bases and J by 0 bases, 6 bases remained unmatched. Germline assignment: CDR1 MNHEY and CDR2 SMNVEV (reference sequence).

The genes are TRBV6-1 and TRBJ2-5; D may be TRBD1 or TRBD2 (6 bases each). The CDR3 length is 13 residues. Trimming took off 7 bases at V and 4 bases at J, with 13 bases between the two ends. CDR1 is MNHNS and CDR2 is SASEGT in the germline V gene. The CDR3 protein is CASTTGARETQYF. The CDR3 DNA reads TGTGCCAGCACGACGGGGGCGCGAGAGACCCAGTACTTC.

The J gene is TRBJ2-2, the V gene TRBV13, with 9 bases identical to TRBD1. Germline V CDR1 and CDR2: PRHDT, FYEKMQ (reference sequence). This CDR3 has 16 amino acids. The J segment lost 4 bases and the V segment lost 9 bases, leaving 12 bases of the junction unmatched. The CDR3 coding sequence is TGTGCCAGTAGGGACGGGACAGGGAGAAGCACCGGGGAGCTGTTTTTT. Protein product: CASRDGTGRSTGELFF.

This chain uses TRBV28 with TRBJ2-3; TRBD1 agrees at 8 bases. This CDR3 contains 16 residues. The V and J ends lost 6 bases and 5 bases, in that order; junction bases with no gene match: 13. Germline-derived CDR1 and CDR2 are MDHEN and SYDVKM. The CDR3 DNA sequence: TGTGCCAGCAGCCCGACCGGGACAGGTGGGCAAGATACGCAGTATTTT. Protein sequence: CASSPTGTGGQDTQYF.

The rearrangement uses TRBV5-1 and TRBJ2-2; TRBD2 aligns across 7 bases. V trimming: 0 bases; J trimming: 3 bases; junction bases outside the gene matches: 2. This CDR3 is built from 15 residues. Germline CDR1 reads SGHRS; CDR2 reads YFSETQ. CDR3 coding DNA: TGCGCCAGCAGCTTGGGACTAGCATACACCGGGGAGCTGTTTTTT. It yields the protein CASSLGLAYTGELFF.